The rows below give T cell receptor beta chains drawn from one sample of a study of CD8 T cells in Susac syndrome. TCRdb re-derived calls from the immunoSEQ multiplex PCR reads in MiXCR, one entry per CDR3 protein. Of 350,000 to 550,000 distinct CDR3 sequences listed, 75% to 90% were seen once; the top ten hold about 0.12%. Source material: CD8+ T cells from PBMCs. The receptors here all came from a human donor with multiple sclerosis. Both conserved end residues are part of each CDR3. The D gene is left open where the match is weak. Only part of the rows carry a size: once, few, many, or a class if the clone is expanded.

TRBV10-3,TRBJ2-7,.,.,CAISESWESSYEQYF,TGTGCCATCAGTGAGTCGTGGGAAAGCTCCTACGAGCAGTACTTC
TRBV5-6,TRBJ2-3,.,.,CASSQWDTTFTDTQYF,TGTGCCAGCAGCCAATGGGACACGACCTTCACAGATACGCAGTATTTT
TRBV12-3/TRBV12-4,TRBJ2-2,TRBD1,.,CASSVQGARAGELFF,TGTGCCAGCAGCGTCCAGGGGGCGCGCGCCGGGGAGCTGTTTTTT
TRBV12-3/TRBV12-4,TRBJ2-1,.,.,CASSIGGGGIYNEQFF,TGTGCCAGCAGTATAGGGGGCGGGGGTATATACAATGAGCAGTTCTTC
TRBV4-1,TRBJ1-5,.,.,CASSQASLGGNQPQHF,TGCGCCAGCAGCCAAGCCAGTCTGGGGGGCAATCAGCCCCAGCATTTT
TRBV27,TRBJ2-3,.,.,CASSSAPPGTDTQYF,TGTGCCAGCAGTTCCGCACCGCCGGGCACAGATACGCAGTATTTT
TRBV7-9,TRBJ2-7,.,.,CASSWERAPSEQYF,TGTGCCAGCAGCTGGGAAAGGGCCCCTTCCGAGCAGTACTTC
TRBV7-9,TRBJ2-3,.,few,CASSSTEDGTDTQYF,TGTGCCAGCAGCTCGACAGAGGACGGCACAGATACGCAGTATTTT
TRBV4-1,TRBJ1-5,.,.,CASSQVIVRQGTIPPQHF,TGCGCCAGCAGCCAAGTTATTGTCCGTCAGGGGACGATCCCGCCCCAGCATTTT
TRBV5-5,TRBJ1-5,.,.,CASSLEGISNQPQHF,TGTGCCAGCAGCTTGGAGGGAATTAGCAATCAGCCCCAGCATTTT
TRBV19,TRBJ2-3,.,.,CASSTGPPAARDTQYF,TGTGCCAGTTCAACCGGGCCACCCGCCGCGAGGGATACGCAGTATTTT
TRBV6-5,TRBJ2-7,.,.,CASSYLPRDNTYEQYF,TGTGCCAGCAGTTACTTGCCCCGGGACAATACTTACGAGCAGTACTTC
TRBV6-5,TRBJ1-1,.,.,CASSYLFSQTGQEMNTEAFF,TGTGCCAGCAGTTATCTATTCTCTCAAACGGGACAAGAAATGAACACTGAAGCTTTCTTT
TRBV19,TRBJ1-2,.,.,CASTLQHGGGLGYTF,TGTGCCAGTACCCTACAGCATGGGGGAGGATTGGGCTACACCTTC
TRBV5-1,TRBJ2-2,TRBD1,.,CASSWPGQGTGELFF,TGCGCCAGCAGCTGGCCGGGACAGGGCACCGGGGAGCTGTTTTTT
TRBV30,TRBJ1-5,.,.,CAWSVGPEGGANQPQHF,TGTGCCTGGAGTGTAGGGCCTGAGGGAGGGGCCAATCAGCCCCAGCATTTT
TRBV3-1,TRBJ2-2,TRBD1,once,CASSHGTGNTGELFF,TGTGCCAGCAGCCACGGGACAGGGAACACCGGGGAGCTGTTTTTT
TRBV30,TRBJ2-1,.,.,CAWSYLGLAEQFF,TGTGCCTGGTCTTATTTGGGATTGGCTGAGCAGTTCTTC